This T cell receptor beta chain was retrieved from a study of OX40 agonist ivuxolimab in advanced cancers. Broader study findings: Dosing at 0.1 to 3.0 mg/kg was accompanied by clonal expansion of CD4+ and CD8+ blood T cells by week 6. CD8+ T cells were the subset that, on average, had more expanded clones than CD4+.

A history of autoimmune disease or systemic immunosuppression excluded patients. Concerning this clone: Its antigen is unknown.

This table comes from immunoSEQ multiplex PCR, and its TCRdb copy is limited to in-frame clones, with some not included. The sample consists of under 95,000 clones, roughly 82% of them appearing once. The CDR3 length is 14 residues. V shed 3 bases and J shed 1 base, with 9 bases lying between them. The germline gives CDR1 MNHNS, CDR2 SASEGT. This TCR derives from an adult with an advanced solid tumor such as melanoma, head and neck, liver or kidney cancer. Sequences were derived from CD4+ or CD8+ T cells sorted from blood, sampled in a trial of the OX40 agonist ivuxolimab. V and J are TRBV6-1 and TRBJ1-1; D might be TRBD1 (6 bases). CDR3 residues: CASSDGRGNTEAFF. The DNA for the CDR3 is TGTGCCAGCAGTGATGGCAGGGGGAACACTGAAGCTTTCTTT.